This TCR beta chain comes out of a study of beta chain features in type 1 diabetes. A remark on this clone: Its target is unknown.

Isolated RNA was reverse transcribed in full, so expressed TCRB transcripts were sequenced. Libraries were prepared by immunoSEQ multiplex PCR; TCRdb keeps only in-frame clonotypes and omits some of them. The sample lists more than 550,000 clones; over 12% were seen once. Study-wide results and limits: For patients, the naive, central memory and Treg TCRB repertoires appeared more alike than for healthy donors. Moderate but significant shortening of TCRB CDR3s was recorded in all four CD4+ subsets from Type 1 diabetes patients. Type 1 diabetes patients had VDJ junctions that carried fewer insertions and more deletions.

Using CD45RO/CCR7/CD25/CD127/CD95/CD27, CD4+ naive, central memory, regulatory and stem cell-like memory cells were sorted. This clonotype originated in a man aged 18 to 30 with type 1 diabetes. The sample was naive CD4+ T cells from blood.

The CDR3 DNA is TGTGCCAGCAGCGCACGAGGGTTGGTGAACACTGAAGCTTTCTTT. The encoded protein is CASSARGLVNTEAFF. V and J are TRBV5-4 and TRBJ1-1; D is unresolved. V lost 4 bases and J 0 bases, leaving 13 bases between the germline ends. Germline V CDR1 and CDR2: SGHNT, YYREEE (reference sequence). The CDR3 has 15 amino acids.